The 18 T cell receptor beta chains below come from one sample, sequenced in a study of OX40 agonist ivuxolimab in advanced cancers. TCRdb's copy holds only in-frame clones and misses some; the assay was immunoSEQ multiplex PCR. Of about 45,000 clones listed, approximately 91% are singletons. The material was CD4+ or CD8+ T cells sorted from blood, obtained in a trial of the OX40 agonist ivuxolimab. These receptors all come from an adult with an advanced solid tumor such as melanoma, head and neck, liver or kidney cancer.

V usage is TRBV13 and J usage is TRBJ1-2; 7 bases line up with TRBD1. This CDR3 spans 14 amino acids. Trimming took 5 bases from V and 0 from J; bases not matched to a gene: 3. From germline, CDR1 is PRHDT and CDR2 FYEKMQ (reference sequence). The CDR3 reads CASSVRGANYGYTF. CDR3 DNA sequence: TGTGCCAGCAGCGTCAGGGGGGCTAACTATGGCTACACCTTC.

The chain employs TRBV4-1 and TRBJ2-5; D may correspond to TRBD1 or TRBD2 (5 bases each). Germline lookup yields CDR1 MGHRA and CDR2 YSYEKL. V dropped 1 base and J dropped 4 bases, with 13 bases sitting between them. This CDR3 has 15 amino acids. CDR3 DNA sequence: TGCGCCAGCAGCCAAGCGAGAGGGGTTGGAGAGACCCAGTACTTC. Translation gives CASSQARGVGETQYF.

The genes are TRBV18 and TRBJ1-3, with D hard to call. This CDR3 has 15 residues. In germline, CDR1 is KGHSH, CDR2 LQKENI. Trimming took off 5 bases at V and 0 bases at J, with 11 bases between the two ends. CDR3 bases: TGTGCCAGCTCAGAGCAGGCGAGCTCTGGAAACACCATATATTTT. This codes for CASSEQASSGNTIYF. The full variable domain, its missing parts supplied by reference TRBV18 and TRBJ1-3, is NAGVMQNPRHLVRRRGQEARLRCSPMKGHSHVYWYRQLPEEGLKFMVYLQKENIIDESGMPKERFSAEFPKEGPSILRIQQVVRGDSAAYFCASSEQASSGNTIYFGEGSWLTVV.

This clone has just one count. The chain links TRBV11-2 to TRBJ2-5, with TRBD1 identical over 8 bases. J lost 2 bases, V lost 4 bases, and 6 bases had no gene match. The CDR3 sequence is 15 residues long. CDR1 SGHAT and CDR2 FQNNGV come from the germline V gene. DNA of the CDR3: TGTGCCAGCAGCTCCAAAGACAGGGGACAAGAGACCCAGTACTTC. Residues: CASSSKDRGQETQYF.

The chain joins TRBV6-6 to TRBJ2-1; D ambiguous. The CDR3 runs 14 residues. V was shortened by 6 bases and J by 0 bases, with 9 bases between the two germline ends. The V gene's germline CDR1 is MNHNY and CDR2 SVGAGI (reference sequence). Written as DNA, the CDR3 is TGTGCCAGCAGCCTACGTCGCTCCTACAATGAGCAGTTCTTC. This translates into CASSLRRSYNEQFF.

The genes are TRBV7-9 and TRBJ2-7, with D possibly matching TRBD2 (6 bases). Per germline, CDR1 SEHNR and CDR2 FQNEAQ (reference sequence). This CDR3 is built from 14 residues. V was cut by 5 bases and J by 1 base, with 12 bases left in between. The CDR3 coding sequence is TGTGCCAGCAGCGCGGGACTGCCGTCCTACGAGCAGTACTTC. It yields the protein CASSAGLPSYEQYF.

The chain couples TRBV28 to TRBJ2-1; 10 nucleotides agree with TRBD1. The ends lost 4 bases at V and 7 bases at J; junction bases unmatched: 7. The CDR3 is 15 residues long. The germline gives CDR1 MDHEN, CDR2 SYDVKM. This CDR3 is CASSSGQGGKNEQFF. The DNA of the CDR3 is TGTGCCAGCAGTTCCGGACAGGGGGGAAAAAATGAGCAGTTCTTC.

The V call is TRBV7-6, the J call TRBJ2-7, with D unresolved. Germline values: CDR1 SGHVS, CDR2 FNYEAQ. This CDR3 spans 15 amino acids. V was cut by 2 bases and J by 0 bases, with 11 bases left in between. The CDR3 region is CASSLSSYPSYEQYF. The DNA of the CDR3 is TGTGCCAGCAGCTTATCTAGTTATCCCTCCTACGAGCAGTACTTC.

The V call is TRBV7-9, the J call TRBJ1-4, with D perhaps TRBD1 (6 bases). V was pared by 3 bases and J by 8 bases, with 22 bases between. Looked up from germline, CDR1 is SEHNR and CDR2 is FQNEAQ (reference sequence). The CDR3 length is 17 residues. The CDR3 region has the DNA TGTGCCAGCAGCTTGCCAGGGGAAGAGGGCCTAGGAGAAAAACTGTTTTTT. It translates to CASSLPGEEGLGEKLFF.

The chain combines TRBV28 with TRBJ2-7; maybe TRBD1 (5 bases). The CDR3 contains 16 residues. Trimming pared 3 bases from V and 4 bases from J, leaving 19 bases between. Germline values: CDR1 MDHEN, CDR2 SYDVKM. CDR3 in amino acids: CASSFPTGAMGYEQYF. In DNA, the CDR3 is TGTGCCAGCAGTTTTCCCACAGGAGCGATGGGGTACGAGCAGTACTTC. Based on the CDR3 plus reference TRBV28 and TRBJ2-7, the full variable domain is DVKVTQSSRYLVKRTGEKVFLECVQDMDHENMFWYRQDPGLGLRLIYFSYDVKMKEKGDIPEGYSVSREKKERFSLILESASTNQTSMYLCASSFPTGAMGYEQYFGPGTRLTVT.

The CDR3 is CASSDWDEGVNTEAFF. The DNA for the CDR3 is TGTGCCAGCAGTGATTGGGACGAGGGGGTGAACACTGAAGCTTTCTTT. The gene calls are TRBV25-1 and TRBJ1-1; tentative D call: TRBD1 (6 bases). CDR3 length: 16 amino acids. Germline CDR1 MGHDK, CDR2 SYGVNS. V was pared by 3 bases and J by 0 bases, with 14 bases between.

The chain combines TRBV28 with TRBJ2-3, with 7 bases fitting TRBD2. CDR3 length equals 14 residues. From germline, CDR1 is MDHEN and CDR2 SYDVKM. V lost 4 bases, J lost 11 bases, and 12 bases stayed unmatched. CDR3 region: CASSYGDYRLEQYF. The CDR3 DNA reads TGTGCCAGCAGTTATGGGGACTACCGACTTGAGCAGTATTTT. Drawing the rest from reference TRBV28 and TRBJ2-3, the complete variable domain is DVKVTQSSRYLVKRTGEKVFLECVQDMDHENMFWYRQDPGLGLRLIYFSYDVKMKEKGDIPEGYSVSREKKERFSLILESASTNQTSMYLCASSYGDYRLEQYFGPGTRLTVL.

The V call is TRBV5-8, the J call TRBJ2-1; the match to TRBD2 covers 7 bases. The CDR3 loop spans 14 amino acids. V was clipped by 4 bases and J by 8 bases; unmatched bases: 9. CDR1 and CDR2 from the germline V gene are SGHTS and YDEGEE. This CDR3 reads CASSPRGGDDEQFF. DNA of the CDR3: TGTGCCAGCAGCCCCCGGGGAGGGGACGATGAGCAGTTCTTC.

The chain carries TRBV7-8 and TRBJ2-7, with TRBD2 matching over 8 bases. J lost 3 bases, V lost 5 bases, and 12 bases had no gene match. The CDR3 spans 16 residues. Per germline, CDR1 SGHVS and CDR2 FQNEAQ. CDR3 region: CASSPGGAELFYEQYF. The DNA for the CDR3 is TGTGCCAGCAGCCCGGGGGGGGCCGAACTTTTCTACGAGCAGTACTTC.

The J gene is TRBJ1-5, the V gene TRBV19; 7 bases line up with TRBD1. Unmatched junction bases numbered 2, after V lost 6 bases and J lost 6 bases. Germline values: CDR1 LNHDA, CDR2 SQIVND (reference sequence). The CDR3 spans 12 residues. The CDR3 coding sequence is TGTGCCAGTAGCTACAGGGGTCAGCCCCAGCATTTT. It translates to CASSYRGQPQHF.

J is TRBJ2-5 and V is TRBV19, with 16 positions matching TRBD2. Germline CDR1 and CDR2: LNHDA and SQIVND (reference sequence). V gave up 3 bases and J gave up 0 bases; unmatched junction bases: 7. The CDR3 has 19 amino acids. The CDR3 here is CASSIGTSGGDWYQETQYF. In DNA form, the CDR3 reads TGTGCCAGTAGTATCGGGACTAGCGGGGGGGATTGGTACCAAGAGACCCAGTACTTC.

This rearrangement joins TRBV5-4 to TRBJ2-3; 13 bases are a match to TRBD2. V lost 3 bases, J lost 0 bases, and 4 bases stayed unmatched. CDR1 is SGHNT, CDR2 YYREEE, per germline (reference sequence). This CDR3 contains 17 residues. The CDR3 loop reads CASSSGTSGTSTDTQYF. The CDR3 region has the DNA TGTGCCAGCAGCTCCGGGACTAGCGGGACTAGCACAGATACGCAGTATTTT.

The chain uses TRBV27 and TRBJ2-1; D might be TRBD2 (5 bases). From germline, CDR1 is MNHEY and CDR2 SMNVEV (reference sequence). The CDR3 runs to 14 residues. The V end lost 5 bases, the J end lost 6 bases, and 14 bases lay between the germline ends. CDR3 protein: CASSPTGLLNEQFF. CDR3 sequence (DNA): TGTGCCAGCAGTCCGACCGGACTCCTCAATGAGCAGTTCTTC.